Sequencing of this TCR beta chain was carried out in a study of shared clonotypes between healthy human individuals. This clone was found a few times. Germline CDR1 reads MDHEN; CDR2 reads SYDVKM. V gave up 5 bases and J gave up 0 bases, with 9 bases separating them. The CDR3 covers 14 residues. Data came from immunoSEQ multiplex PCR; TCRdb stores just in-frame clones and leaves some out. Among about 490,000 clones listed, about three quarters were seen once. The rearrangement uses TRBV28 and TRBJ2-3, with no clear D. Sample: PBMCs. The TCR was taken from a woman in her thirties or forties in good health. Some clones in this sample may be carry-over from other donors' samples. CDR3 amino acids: CASSPDPSTDTQYF. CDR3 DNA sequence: TGTGCCAGCAGTCCTGACCCTAGCACAGATACGCAGTATTTT.